Listed below are T cell receptor beta chains from one sample, sequenced in a study of beta chain features in type 1 diabetes. Measured with immunoSEQ multiplex PCR; TCRdb has only the in-frame clones, and not every one. The data hold 300,000 to 450,000 clones, with around 12% observed a single time. The sample was naive CD4+ T cells from blood. The receptors shown here come from a man between 18 and 35 years old in good health. Each CDR3 is given without its conserved first and last residue.

v_call: TRBV30; j_call: TRBJ1-5; cdr3_aa: AWERGNQPQH
v_call: TRBV19; j_call: TRBJ2-7; cdr3_aa: ASSIVPSVSYEQY
v_call: TRBV7-8; j_call: TRBJ2-1; cdr3_aa: ASSYIPEQGSYNEQF
v_call: TRBV30; j_call: TRBJ1-2; cdr3_aa: AWSAGGGYT
v_call: TRBV6-5; j_call: TRBJ2-1; cdr3_aa: ASSTADSSYNEQF
v_call: TRBV7-9; j_call: TRBJ2-5; cdr3_aa: ASSFRTGGEQETQY
v_call: TRBV9; j_call: TRBJ2-3; cdr3_aa: ASSQTDTQY
v_call: TRBV2; j_call: TRBJ1-5; cdr3_aa: ASSDLGARNQPQH
v_call: TRBV5-4; j_call: TRBJ2-3; cdr3_aa: ASSPHEQSTDTQY
v_call: TRBV5-1; j_call: TRBJ2-7; cdr3_aa: ASSPTSGTTYEQY
v_call: TRBV19; j_call: TRBJ2-7; cdr3_aa: ASTPGLASSEQY
v_call: TRBV29-1; j_call: TRBJ1-1; cdr3_aa: SPQQLMNTEAF
v_call: TRBV2; j_call: TRBJ2-1; cdr3_aa: ASSLNNEQF
v_call: TRBV9; j_call: TRBJ2-1; cdr3_aa: ASSPYSGRSYNEQF
v_call: TRBV10-3; j_call: TRBJ2-3; cdr3_aa: AISALAGGVGTQY
v_call: TRBV28; j_call: TRBJ2-5; cdr3_aa: ASSFGLGQGTQY